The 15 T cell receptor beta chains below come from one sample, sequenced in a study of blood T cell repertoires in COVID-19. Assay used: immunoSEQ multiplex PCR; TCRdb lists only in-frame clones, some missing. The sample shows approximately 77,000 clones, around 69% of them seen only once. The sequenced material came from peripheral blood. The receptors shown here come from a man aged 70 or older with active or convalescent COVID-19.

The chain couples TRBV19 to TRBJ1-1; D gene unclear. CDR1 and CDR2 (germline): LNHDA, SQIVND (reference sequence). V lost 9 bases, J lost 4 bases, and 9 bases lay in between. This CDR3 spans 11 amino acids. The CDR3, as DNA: TGTGCCAGCTGGGAGAGCACTGAAGCTTTCTTT. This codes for CASWESTEAFF.

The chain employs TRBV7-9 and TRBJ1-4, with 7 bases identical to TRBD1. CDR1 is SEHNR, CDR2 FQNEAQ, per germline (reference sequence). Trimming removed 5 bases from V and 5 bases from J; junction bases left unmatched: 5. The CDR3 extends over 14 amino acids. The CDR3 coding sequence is TGTGCCAGCAGCCAGGGACAGTCGAATGAAAAACTGTTTTTT. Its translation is CASSQGQSNEKLFF.

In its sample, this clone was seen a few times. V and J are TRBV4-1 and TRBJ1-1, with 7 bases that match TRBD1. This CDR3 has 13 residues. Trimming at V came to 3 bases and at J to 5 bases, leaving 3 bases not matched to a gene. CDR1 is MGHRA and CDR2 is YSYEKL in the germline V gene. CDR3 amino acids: CASSHSGGTEAFF. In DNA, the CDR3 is TGCGCCAGCAGCCACTCAGGGGGGACTGAAGCTTTCTTT.

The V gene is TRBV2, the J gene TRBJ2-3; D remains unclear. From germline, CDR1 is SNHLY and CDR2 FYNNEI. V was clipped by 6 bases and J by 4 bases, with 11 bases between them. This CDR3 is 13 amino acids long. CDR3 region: CASRAMPSDTQYF. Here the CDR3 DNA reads TGTGCCAGCAGGGCAATGCCCTCAGATACGCAGTATTTT.

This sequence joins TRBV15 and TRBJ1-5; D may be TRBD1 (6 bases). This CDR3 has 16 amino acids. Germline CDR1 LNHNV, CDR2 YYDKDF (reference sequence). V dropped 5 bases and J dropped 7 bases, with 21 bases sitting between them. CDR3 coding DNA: TGTGCCACCAGCGCTACCTCGGGGGGCGCGGGCCAGCCCCAGCATTTT. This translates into CATSATSGGAGQPQHF.

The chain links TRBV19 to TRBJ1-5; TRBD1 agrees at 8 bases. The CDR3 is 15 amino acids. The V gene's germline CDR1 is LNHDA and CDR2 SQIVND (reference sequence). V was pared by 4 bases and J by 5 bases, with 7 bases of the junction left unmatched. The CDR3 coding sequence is TGTGCCAGTAGTACCTCCGACAGGGGCGATCAGCCCCAGCATTTT. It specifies CASSTSDRGDQPQHF.

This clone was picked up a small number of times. The CDR3, as DNA: TGTGCCAGCAGTTTTTCAGGGACAGGGGAAGCTTTCTTT. Translated: CASSFSGTGEAFF. V is TRBV12-3 or TRBV12-4 and J is TRBJ1-1; 9 bases fit TRBD1. Losses at the gene ends were 3 bases for V and 8 bases for J; bases not matched to a gene: 4. This CDR3 region has 13 residues.

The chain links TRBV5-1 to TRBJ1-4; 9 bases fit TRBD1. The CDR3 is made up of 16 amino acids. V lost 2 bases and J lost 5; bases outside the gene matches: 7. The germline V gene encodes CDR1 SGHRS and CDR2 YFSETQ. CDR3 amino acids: CASSFSAGQGNEKLFF. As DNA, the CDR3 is TGCGCCAGCAGCTTCTCCGCGGGACAGGGAAATGAAAAACTGTTTTTT.

The CDR3 DNA reads TGTGCCAGCAGCACGGCGGGTTATAGCAATCAGCCCCAGCATTTT. This sequence encodes CASSTAGYSNQPQHF. The chain recombines TRBV9 with TRBJ1-5; D uncertain. With 4 bases removed from V and 0 bases from J, the gap between germline ends came to 11 bases. The CDR3 consists of 15 residues. The germline CDR1 and CDR2 sequences are SGDLS and YYNGEE.

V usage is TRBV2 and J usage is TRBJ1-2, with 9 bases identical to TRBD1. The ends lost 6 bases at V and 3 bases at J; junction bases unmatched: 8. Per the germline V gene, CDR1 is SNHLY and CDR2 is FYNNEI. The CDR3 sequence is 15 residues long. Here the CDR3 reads CASSPGQGVYYGYTF. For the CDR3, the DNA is TGTGCCAGCAGCCCGGGACAGGGAGTCTACTATGGCTACACCTTC.

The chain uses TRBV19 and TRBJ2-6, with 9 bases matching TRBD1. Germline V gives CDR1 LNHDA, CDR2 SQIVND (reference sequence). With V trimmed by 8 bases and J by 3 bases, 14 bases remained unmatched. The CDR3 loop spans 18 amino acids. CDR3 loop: CASASGTGFPLGANVLTF. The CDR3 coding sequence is TGTGCCAGTGCTTCCGGGACAGGGTTCCCTCTTGGGGCCAACGTCCTGACTTTC.

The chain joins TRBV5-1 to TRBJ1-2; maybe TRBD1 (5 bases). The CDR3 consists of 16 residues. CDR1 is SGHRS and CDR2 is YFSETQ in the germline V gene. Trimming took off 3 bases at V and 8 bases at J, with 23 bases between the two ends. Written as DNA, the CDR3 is TGCGCCAGCAGCTCGGCTGGGGCGACTCCAGAGAAGGGCTACACCTTC. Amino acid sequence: CASSSAGATPEKGYTF.

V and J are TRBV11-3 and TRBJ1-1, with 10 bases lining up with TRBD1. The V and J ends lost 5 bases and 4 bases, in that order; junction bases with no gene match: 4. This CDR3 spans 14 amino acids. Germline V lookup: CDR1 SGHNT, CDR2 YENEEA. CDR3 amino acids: CASSRQGASTEAFF. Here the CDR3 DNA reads TGTGCCAGCAGCCGACAGGGGGCGAGCACTGAAGCTTTCTTT.

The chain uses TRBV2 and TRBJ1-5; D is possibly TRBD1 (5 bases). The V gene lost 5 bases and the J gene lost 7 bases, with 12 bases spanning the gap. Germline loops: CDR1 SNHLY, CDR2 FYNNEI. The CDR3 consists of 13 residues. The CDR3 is CASSQTETQPQHF. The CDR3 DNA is TGTGCCAGCAGTCAGACAGAGACGCAGCCCCAGCATTTT.

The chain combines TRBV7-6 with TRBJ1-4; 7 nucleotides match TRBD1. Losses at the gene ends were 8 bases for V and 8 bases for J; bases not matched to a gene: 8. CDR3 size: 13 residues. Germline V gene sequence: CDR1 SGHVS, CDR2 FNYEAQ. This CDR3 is CASSGTVREKLFF. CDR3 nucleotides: TGTGCCAGCTCGGGGACAGTCAGAGAAAAACTGTTTTTT.